Shown below are 20 T cell receptor beta chains from a single sample sequenced in a study of tumor-infiltrating lymphocytes in oesophageal squamous cell carcinoma. One entry per CDR3 protein results from TCRdb running MiXCR on the PCR reads. Among over 15,000 distinct CDR3 sequences listed, around 46% were seen once. Specimen: normal esophageal tissue next to the tumor. These receptors were collected from a female donor with esophageal squamous cell carcinoma.

This chain connects TRBV7-4 to TRBJ2-5; D not resolved. The CDR3 has 16 residues. Trimming stripped 1 base from V and 11 bases from J, with 23 bases between. Germline CDR1 and CDR2: SGHVT and SQSDAQ. The CDR3 loop is CASSLGIALGYNEQYF. The CDR3 region has the DNA TGTGCCAGCAGCTTAGGTATCGCGTTGGGCTACAATGAGCAGTACTTC.

Details on this clonotype: One end of the junction varies from germline; a read error may be responsible. The chain combines TRBV28 with TRBJ1-1, with 9 bases aligning to TRBD1. This CDR3 is built from 15 residues. The germline V gene has CDR1 MDHEN and CDR2 SYDVKM. The CDR3 DNA reads TGTGCCAGCAGTTCACCGGACAGGGGTCGCTACGAGCAGCACTTT. It specifies CASSSPDRGRYEQHF.

J is TRBJ2-5 and V is TRBV6-6; TRBD2 might be the D (6 bases). TRBJ2-7 matches the DNA end more closely, so the J call is doubtful. This CDR3 is 14 amino acids long. Looked up from germline, CDR1 is MNHNY and CDR2 is SVGAGI (reference sequence). The CDR3 is CASSYGVRRGEQYF. The CDR3 nucleotides are TGTGCCAGCAGTTACGGGGTCCGGCGGGGCGAGCAGTACTTC.

This clonotype showed up just a few times. The CDR3 is CASIDSTTAQETQYF. Written as DNA, the CDR3 is TGTGCCAGCATCGATTCTACTACGGCCCAAGAGACCCAGTACTTC. The V gene is TRBV7-2, the J gene TRBJ2-3; unclear D gene. Near its end, the DNA agrees better with TRBJ2-5, so the J call may be wrong. CDR3 size: 15 residues. From germline, CDR1 is SGHTA and CDR2 FQGNSA.

This clonotype was counted between two and nine times. The V call is TRBV12-3 or TRBV12-4, the J call TRBJ2-3; D unclear. This CDR3 region has 14 residues. V lost 1 base and J lost 2, with 7 bases in between. The CDR3 loop is CASSLVRVTDTQYF. The DNA of the CDR3 is TGTGCCAGCAGTTTAGTCCGAGTCACAGATACGCAGTATTTT.

This clonotype has only a few counts. The CDR3 nucleotides read TGTGCCAGCAGTACCGGGACTAGTTGGTTTAATGAGCAGTTCTTC. Translating it yields CASSTGTSWFNEQFF. The rearrangement links TRBV6-8 to TRBJ2-3; 8 nucleotides line up with TRBD2. Near its end, the DNA agrees better with TRBJ2-1, so the J call may be wrong. In germline, CDR1 is MNHGY, CDR2 SAAAGT. The CDR3 runs to 15 residues.

This clonotype was counted many times. Given the absence of the conserved phenylalanine or tryptophan at the CDR3 end, a read error is likely. The DNA is left out, because the CDR3 cannot be placed on it with certainty; the CDR3 is given as TCRdb lists it. The chain combines TRBV12-3 or TRBV12-4 with TRBJ2-7. The CDR3 spans 14 residues, counting both ends. The CDR3 sequence is CASTSESYGYTFGS.

The chain recombines TRBV11-2 with TRBJ2-5, with 8 bases lining up with TRBD1. Gene TRBJ2-1 matches the end of the DNA better, so the J call may be wrong. The CDR3 is 15 amino acids. Germline V gene data show CDR1 as SGHAT and CDR2 as FQNNGV. The CDR3 region is CASSSQGAGNNEQFF. The CDR3 nucleotides read TGTGCCAGCAGCTCTCAGGGGGCTGGGAACAATGAGCAGTTCTTC.

This clonotype was seen at least ten times. The chain combines TRBV10-3 with TRBJ1-4, with TRBD1 identical over 9 bases. V shed 3 bases and J 4 bases; nucleotides not matched to a gene: 3. CDR1 ENHRY and CDR2 SYGVKD come from the germline V gene. The CDR3 spans 15 residues. The DNA of the CDR3 is TGTGCCATCAGTGACCCGGGACAGGGTAATGAAAAACTGTTTTTT. It is translated as CAISDPGQGNEKLFF.

The chain carries TRBV7-2 and TRBJ2-1; D possibly corresponds to TRBD1 (6 bases). Germline CDR1 SGHTA, CDR2 FQGNSA. Trimming shortened V by 6 bases and J by 0 bases, and 12 bases separated the two germline ends. The CDR3 length is 15 residues. The CDR3 region is CASRTRGSSYNEQFF. In DNA, the CDR3 is TGTGCCAGCAGGACAAGGGGGAGCTCCTACAATGAGCAGTTCTTC. Full variable domain (outside the CDR3, taken from reference TRBV7-2 and TRBJ2-1): GAGVSQSPSNKVTEKGKDVELRCDPISGHTALYWYRQSLGQGLEFLIYFQGNSAPDKSGLPSDRFSAERTGGSVSTLTIQRTQQEDSAVYLCASRTRGSSYNEQFFGPGTRLTVL.

Only a few counts were recorded for this clonotype. Without the conserved terminal phenylalanine or tryptophan, this CDR3 likely stems from a read error. It is unclear where the CDR3 begins or ends on the DNA, so no DNA is shown, and the CDR3 is as TCRdb lists it. This chain connects TRBV7-7 to TRBJ1-1; TRBD1, the table's D call, lacks a check against the DNA. Germline CDR1 SSHAT, CDR2 FNYEAQ (reference sequence). The CDR3 sequence runs 19 residues, both termini included. The CDR3 spells CASSSSTRDTFTMSSSSGQ.

This clonotype appeared many times. A much larger clone differs by one base, so this may be a read error. The gene calls are TRBV7-2 and TRBJ2-1, with D maybe TRBD1 (6 bases). The DNA end lines up better with TRBJ2-7; the J call may be wrong. Germline V gives CDR1 SGHTA, CDR2 FQGNSA. This CDR3 contains 15 residues. The CDR3 is CASQPPGRGLNEQYF. CDR3 sequence (DNA): TGTGCCAGCCAACCCCCAGGCAGGGGATTGAATGAGCAGTACTTC.

About this clonotype itself: A read error may explain this, as a much larger clone is one base away. V usage is TRBV28 and J usage is TRBJ2-5; 11 bases map to TRBD2. The DNA end is a closer match to TRBJ2-1, so the J assignment may be wrong. This CDR3 contains 15 residues. The germline gives CDR1 MDHEN, CDR2 SYDVKM. This CDR3 is CASSLGTSGQETQFF. As DNA, the CDR3 is TGTGCCAGCAGCCTAGGGACTAGCGGACAAGAGACCCAGTTCTTC.

J is TRBJ2-1 and V is TRBV7-3; D is unresolved. The J call may not be correct, given that the DNA end is closer to TRBJ2-7. The CDR3 loop spans 15 amino acids. CDR1 SGHTA and CDR2 FQGTGA come from the germline V gene. Here the CDR3 reads CASSLTAAPSYEQYF. Written as DNA, the CDR3 is TGTGCCAGCAGCTTAACGGCAGCACCCTCTTACGAGCAGTACTTC.

CDR3 in amino acids: CASSDDLGIYSTSAQDNEQFF. The CDR3 DNA sequence: TGTGCCAGCAGTGATGATCTAGGGATCTACTCCACTAGCGCACAAGACAATGAGCAGTTCTTC. V usage is TRBV6-5 and J usage is TRBJ2-1, with TRBD2 matching over 7 bases. This CDR3 region has 21 residues. The germline CDR1 and CDR2 sequences are MNHEY and SVGAGI. Unmatched junction bases numbered 27, after V lost 5 bases and J lost 5 bases.

This clonotype has ten or more counts. The chain is built from TRBV5-4 and TRBJ2-1; tentatively, D is TRBD1 (8 bases). Trimming took 3 bases from V and 4 from J, leaving 14 bases between them. CDR1 is SGHNT and CDR2 is YYREEE in the germline V gene (reference sequence). The CDR3 totals 15 residues. For the CDR3, the DNA is TGTGCCAGCAGCTCCGACAGGGGAGGGTACAATGAGCAGTTCTTC. Translation: CASSSDRGGYNEQFF.

This clonotype has more than one count but fewer than ten. V and J are TRBV7-3 and TRBJ1-1; the match to TRBD1 covers 8 bases. This CDR3 is built from 16 residues. Germline V gives CDR1 SGHTA, CDR2 FQGTGA. V gave up 3 bases and J gave up 0 bases; unmatched junction bases: 6. The DNA for the CDR3 is TGTGCCAGCAGCTTGACAGGGGCGCCCGTGAACACTGAAGCTTTCTTT. This translates into CASSLTGAPVNTEAFF.

This chain connects TRBV7-2 to TRBJ1-2, with TRBD2 matching 10 bases. The DNA matches TRBJ2-1 better at its end, which makes the J call doubtful. The V gene's germline CDR1 is SGHTA and CDR2 FQGNSA. The length of the CDR3 is 17 residues. The CDR3 coding sequence is TGTGCCAGCAGCTCTTTAGCGGGAGGCAGACGCACAGATACGCAGTTCTTC. Protein product: CASSSLAGGRRTDTQFF.

In this sample, this clonotype is medium-sized (0.01 to 0.1%). This chain connects TRBV7-9 to TRBJ2-3, with D hard to call. This CDR3 contains 12 residues. V gave up 2 bases and J gave up 4 bases, with 4 bases separating them. Germline values: CDR1 SEHNR, CDR2 FQNEAQ (reference sequence). The CDR3 protein is CASSLSADTQYF. The CDR3 DNA is TGTGCCAGCAGCTTATCGGCAGATACGCAGTATTTT.

In regard to this clonotype: This likely comes from a read error, as the CDR3 has no conserved phenylalanine or tryptophan at its end. The DNA is left out, because the CDR3 cannot be placed on it with certainty; the CDR3 is given as TCRdb lists it. The rearrangement joins TRBV6-1 to TRBJ2-3; the table gives TRBD2 as D, unverified against the DNA. Including both end residues, the CDR3 is 16 amino acids long. CDR1 is MNHNS and CDR2 is SASEGT in the germline V gene. The CDR3 sequence is CASSEALGPHEQYFGP.